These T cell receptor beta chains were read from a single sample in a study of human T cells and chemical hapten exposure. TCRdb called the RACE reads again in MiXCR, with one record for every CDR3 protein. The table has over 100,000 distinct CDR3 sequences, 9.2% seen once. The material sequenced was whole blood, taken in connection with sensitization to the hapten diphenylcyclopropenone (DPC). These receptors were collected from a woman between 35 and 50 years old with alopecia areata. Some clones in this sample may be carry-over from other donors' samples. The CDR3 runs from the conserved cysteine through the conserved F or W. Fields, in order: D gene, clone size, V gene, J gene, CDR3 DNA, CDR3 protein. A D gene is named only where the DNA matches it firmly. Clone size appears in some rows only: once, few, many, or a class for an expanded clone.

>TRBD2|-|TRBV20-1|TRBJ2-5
TGCAGTGCTAGAAGCTTGACTAGCGGGGGGGGAGAGACCCAGTACTTC
CSARSLTSGGGETQYF
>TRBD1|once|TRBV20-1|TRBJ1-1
TGCAGTGCTAGGACAGGGCAGGGCACTGAAGCTTTCTTT
CSARTGQGTEAFF
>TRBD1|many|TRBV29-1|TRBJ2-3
TGCAGCGTTGAAGGTAGACAGGGGGCAACAGATACGCAGTATTTT
CSVEGRQGATDTQYF
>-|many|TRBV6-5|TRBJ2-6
TGTGCCAGCAGGATCTATAGCTCTGGGGCCAACGTCCTGACTTTC
CASRIYSSGANVLTF
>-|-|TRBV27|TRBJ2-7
TGTGCCAGCAGTCGGAGTGCGGGCGGCTACGAGCAGTACTTC
CASSRSAGGYEQYF
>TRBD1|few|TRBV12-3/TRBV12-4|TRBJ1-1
TGTGCCAGCAGTCTGACAGGGGGCTTTGAAGCTTTCTTT
CASSLTGGFEAFF
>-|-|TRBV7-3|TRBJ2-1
TGTGCCAGCAGCTTAATTTCTTCCGGCAGCTCCTACAATGAGCAGTTCTTC
CASSLISSGSSYNEQFF
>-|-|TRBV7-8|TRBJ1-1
TGTGCCAGCAGCTTAGAGTGGAAACTGAACACTGAAGCTTTCTTT
CASSLEWKLNTEAFF
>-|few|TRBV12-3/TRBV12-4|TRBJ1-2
TGTGCCAGCAGTTTGAGGGATCACTATGGCTACACCTTC
CASSLRDHYGYTF
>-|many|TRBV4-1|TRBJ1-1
TGCGCCAGCAGCCCAAGATGGAGGGATGATGAAGCTTTCTTT
CASSPRWRDDEAFF
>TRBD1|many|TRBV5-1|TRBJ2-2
TGCGCCAGCCAGCCCGGGACAGGGGGTCGTCACGGGGAGCTGTTTTTT
CASQPGTGGRHGELFF
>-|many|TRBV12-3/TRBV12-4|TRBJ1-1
TGTGCCAGCAGTTTAACGGAGGTGAACACTGAAGCTTTCTTT
CASSLTEVNTEAFF
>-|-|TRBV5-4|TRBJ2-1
TGTGCCAGCAGCTTGGGGCCGGAAGAGCAGTTCTTC
CASSLGPEEQFF
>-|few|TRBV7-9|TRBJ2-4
TGTGCCAGCAGCTCGGTCCTCATCGGCATTCAGTACTTC
CASSSVLIGIQYF
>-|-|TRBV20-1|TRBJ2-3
TGCAGTGCTAGGAGTGGGATGGGTAGCACAGATACGCAGTATTTT
CSARSGMGSTDTQYF
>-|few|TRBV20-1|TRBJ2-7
TGCAGTGCTAGTCAGACTTCGTACGAGCAGTACTTC
CSASQTSYEQYF
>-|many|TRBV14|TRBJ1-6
TGTGCCAGCAGCCAAGGGCGCGTGCTGCGGGGATATAATTCACCCCTCCACTTT
CASSQGRVLRGYNSPLHF
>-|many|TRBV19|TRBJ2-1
TGTGCCAGTAGTCGGCGGGGGCGCCCCAATGAGCAGTTCTTC
CASSRRGRPNEQFF
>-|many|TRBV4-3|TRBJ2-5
TGCGCCAGCAGCCAAGATTGGGAAGGCAACGGGGAGACCCAGTACTTC
CASSQDWEGNGETQYF
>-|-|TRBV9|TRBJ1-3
TGTGCCAGCAGCGTTGCGGACCTCTCTGGAAACACCATATATTTT
CASSVADLSGNTIYF
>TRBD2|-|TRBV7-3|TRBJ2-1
TGTGCCAGCAGCTTAGGTCCCCTAAGCGGGGGCACCTACAATGAGCAGTTCTTC
CASSLGPLSGGTYNEQFF
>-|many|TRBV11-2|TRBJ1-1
TGTGCCAGCAGCTCGACGGCGGCATACGCTGAAGCTTTCTTT
CASSSTAAYAEAFF
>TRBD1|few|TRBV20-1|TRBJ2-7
TGCAGTGCTAGAGAGCCGACAGGGTTCGATGAGCAGTACTTC
CSAREPTGFDEQYF
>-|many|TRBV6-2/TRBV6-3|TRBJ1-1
TGTGCCAGCAACCGCGGAATGAACACTGAAGCTTTCTTT
CASNRGMNTEAFF
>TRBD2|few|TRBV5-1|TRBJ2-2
TGCGCCAGCAGCTCGGGACTAGCTGAGAACACCGGGGAGCTGTTTTTT
CASSSGLAENTGELFF
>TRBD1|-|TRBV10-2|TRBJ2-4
TGCGCCAGCAGTGTAGGTTACAGGGGGAATTCCAAAAACATTCAGTACTTC
CASSVGYRGNSKNIQYF
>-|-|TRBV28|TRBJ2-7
TGTGCCAGCAGTCCACATTCCGTCTACGAGCAGTACTTC
CASSPHSVYEQYF
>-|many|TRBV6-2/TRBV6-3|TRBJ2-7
TGTGCCAGCAGTTACTTGCCAGGAGTGGACGAGCAGTACTTC
CASSYLPGVDEQYF